This T cell receptor (beta chain) was observed in a study of beta chain features in type 1 diabetes. Looking at the study overall: Similarity in age, gender and cell yields was seen between patients and healthy donors. Examination of sorted cells across all samples involved around 110 million cells. Study-level findings and limits: Type 1 diabetes patients had TCRB CDR3s that were shorter (moderately but significantly so) in all four CD4+ subsets. In comparison with healthy donors, patients had naive, central memory and Treg TCRB repertoires that appeared more similar.

To note about this clone: Its antigen remains unidentified.

From germline, CDR1 is GTSNPN and CDR2 SVGIG (reference sequence). V gave up 4 bases and J gave up 8 bases, with 17 bases separating them. The CDR3 sequence is 13 residues long. cDNA synthesis used the whole RNA isolate, giving expressed TCRB sequences. The data were produced by immunoSEQ multiplex PCR, yet TCRdb's version contains in-frame clones alone and is incomplete. The data show over 200,000 clones, with approximately 10% seen just once and over 0.015% held by the top ten. What was sequenced was naive CD4+ T cells from blood. This receptor was identified in a man aged 30 to 39 with type 1 diabetes. The gene calls are TRBV30 and TRBJ1-2; TRBD1 might be the D (6 bases). CDR3 sequence reads: CAWTSRGLGGYTF. CDR3 DNA sequence: TGTGCCTGGACCTCCAGGGGATTGGGAGGCTACACCTTC.